The rows below give T cell receptor beta chains drawn from one sample of a study of T cell changes during pregnancy in multiple sclerosis. Clones were sequenced by immunoSEQ multiplex PCR, and TCRdb holds only the in-frame ones, with some missing. The sample consists of 45,000 to 65,000 clones, roughly 92% of them appearing once. The sample in question was CD8+ T cells from peripheral blood mononuclear cells, obtained in the third trimester of pregnancy. These receptors were collected from a female donor with multiple sclerosis, enrolled in a pregnancy study. Both conserved end residues are part of each CDR3. D genes are given only for firm matches. Some rows mark clone size as missing; the rest say once, few, many or name a class of expanded clone.

j_gene | abundance | len | d_gene | v_gene | CDR3nt | CDR3aa
TRBJ2-7 | NA | 11 | NA | TRBV11-2 | TGTGCCAGCAGCTTATTCGGCGAGCAGTACTTC | CASSLFGEQYF
TRBJ2-3 | NA | 19 | NA | TRBV5-6 | TGTGCCAGCAGCTCCGGGACAGGGCTCCTAGCGGGGCTCACAGATACGCAGTATTTT | CASSSGTGLLAGLTDTQYF
TRBJ2-7 | NA | 14 | TRBD2 | TRBV5-1 | TGCGCCAGCAGCTTGACTAGCGGGTTCTACGAGCAGTACTTC | CASSLTSGFYEQYF
TRBJ2-7 | NA | 16 | TRBD2 | TRBV5-1 | TGCGCCAGCAGTTCCGGGACTAGCGGGTTTTCCTACGAGCAGTACTTC | CASSSGTSGFSYEQYF
TRBJ2-1 | NA | 17 | TRBD2 | TRBV7-2 | TGTGCCAGCAGCTTATTACCAGCGGGAACCGTCTACAATGAGCAGTTCTTC | CASSLLPAGTVYNEQFF
TRBJ2-1 | once | 15 | NA | TRBV15 | TGTGCCACCAGCTTTTCCGGGACTGGATACAATGAGCAGTTCTTC | CATSFSGTGYNEQFF
TRBJ2-7 | NA | 13 | NA | TRBV5-5 | TGTGCCAGCAGCGCGCTGGACAGTGACGAGCAGTACTTC | CASSALDSDEQYF
TRBJ1-1 | NA | 17 | NA | TRBV12-2 | TGTGCAAGTCGCTTAGTTATTACAGGGGCGAAGGAAACTGAAGCTTTCTTT | CASRLVITGAKETEAFF
TRBJ2-1 | NA | 13 | NA | TRBV27 | TGTGCCAGCGTGGGTGGGGGCCTTGACGAGCAGTTCTTC | CASVGGGLDEQFF
TRBJ1-5 | NA | 13 | NA | TRBV19 | TGTGCCAGTTCACAGGTTAGCAATCAGCCCCAGCATTTT | CASSQVSNQPQHF
TRBJ1-1 | NA | 16 | NA | TRBV13 | TGTGCCAGCAGCACCGCGGACGGGAATATGAACACTGAAGCTTTCTTT | CASSTADGNMNTEAFF
TRBJ2-7 | NA | 15 | TRBD2 | TRBV7-8 | TGTGCCAGCAGCTTAGGCGGGACTAGTTTTGACGAGCAGTACTTC | CASSLGGTSFDEQYF
TRBJ2-2 | once | 15 | TRBD1 | TRBV2 | TGTGCCAGCAGTGACAGGGGGCGCGACACCGGGGAGCTGTTTTTT | CASSDRGRDTGELFF
TRBJ2-1 | NA | 13 | NA | TRBV7-7 | TGTGCCAGCAGCGCCCGACTAGGGGATGAGCAGTTCTTC | CASSARLGDEQFF
TRBJ1-5 | NA | 17 | NA | TRBV5-8 | TGTGCCAGCAGCGCGCTCCGGACAAAGATTAGCAATCAGCCCCAGCATTTT | CASSALRTKISNQPQHF
TRBJ1-2 | NA | 16 | NA | TRBV19 | TGTGCCAGTACCCCCCTTGGCCAGGGGATTATTTATGGCTACACCTTC | CASTPLGQGIIYGYTF
TRBJ1-1 | NA | 15 | NA | TRBV9 | TGTGCCAGCAGCCAAGATCTCGTCTTTTCGGGGGGAGCTTTCTTT | CASSQDLVFSGGAFF
TRBJ2-3 | NA | 15 | NA | TRBV27 | TGTGCCAGCAGTTTTACGGACGGGAAAACAGATACGCAGTATTTT | CASSFTDGKTDTQYF
TRBJ1-3 | NA | 14 | NA | TRBV28 | TGTGCCAGCAGTTTTCGGGGAGGAGGAAACACCATATATTTT | CASSFRGGGNTIYF
TRBJ2-1 | NA | 15 | TRBD2 | TRBV9 | TGTGCCAGCAGCGTAGGGACTAGTAGGGGCGATGAGCAGTTCTTC | CASSVGTSRGDEQFF
TRBJ1-2 | NA | 16 | TRBD1 | TRBV9 | TGTGCCAGCAGCCCAACTATAAAAAGACAGGGGAATGGCTACACCTTC | CASSPTIKRQGNGYTF
TRBJ2-5 | NA | 13 | NA | TRBV13 | TGTGCCAGCCGTTGGACGGGACAAGAGACCCAGTACTTC | CASRWTGQETQYF
TRBJ2-2 | NA | 15 | NA | TRBV6-5 | TGTGCCAGCAGTTTACGGCCACGGGGGTCCGGGGAGCTGTTTTTT | CASSLRPRGSGELFF
TRBJ2-1 | NA | 15 | NA | TRBV27 | TGTGCCAGCAGTAACTCGGGACACCTATACAATGAGCAGTTCTTC | CASSNSGHLYNEQFF
TRBJ1-5 | NA | 16 | NA | TRBV4-2 | TGTGCCAGCAGCCAAGGAATTGGTCAGACTAATCAGCCCCAGCATTTT | CASSQGIGQTNQPQHF
TRBJ2-7 | NA | 14 | TRBD1 | TRBV5-1 | TGCGCCAGCAGCCTCTGGGGACAGGACTACGAGCAGTACTTC | CASSLWGQDYEQYF
TRBJ2-7 | NA | 15 | NA | TRBV4-1 | TGCGCCAGCAGCCAACTCACCGACAGTTCCTACGAGCAGTACTTC | CASSQLTDSSYEQYF
TRBJ2-5 | NA | 15 | NA | TRBV9 | TGTGCCAGCAGCGTACGCGGGGGCCTCCAAGAGACCCAGTACTTC | CASSVRGGLQETQYF
TRBJ2-3 | once | 15 | TRBD2 | TRBV7-6 | TGTGCCAGCAGCTTAACTAGCGGGGGAGCGGATACGCAGTATTTT | CASSLTSGGADTQYF
TRBJ2-1 | NA | 17 | TRBD2 | TRBV11-3 | TGTGCCAGCAGCTCAGGACTTGAGCGGGAGGGCCTAAATGAGCAGTTCTTC | CASSSGLEREGLNEQFF
TRBJ1-1 | NA | 15 | NA | TRBV4-1 | TGCGCCAGCAGCCAAGCGATACAGGCCTACACTGAAGCTTTCTTT | CASSQAIQAYTEAFF
TRBJ2-7 | few | 17 | NA | TRBV21-1 | TGTGCCAGCACAAGGCCCAATGACAGGGGAAAAAAGGACGAGCAGTACTTC | CASTRPNDRGKKDEQYF
TRBJ2-4 | NA | 14 | TRBD1 | TRBV7-3 | TGTGCCAGCAGCCTTGGGGGACAGGGAAACATTCAGTACTTC | CASSLGGQGNIQYF
TRBJ1-1 | NA | 12 | TRBD1 | TRBV2 | TGTGCCAGCCAGGGGGCATACACTGAAGCTTTCTTT | CASQGAYTEAFF
TRBJ2-7 | NA | 14 | NA | TRBV28 | TGTGCCAGCAGTCCACCCGGGAGCTCCTACGAGCAGTACTTC | CASSPPGSSYEQYF
TRBJ1-5 | NA | 16 | TRBD1 | TRBV18 | TGTGCCAGCTCACCGGATGGACAGGGGGCACGTCAGCCCCAGCATTTT | CASSPDGQGARQPQHF
TRBJ2-5 | NA | 14 | NA | TRBV9 | TGTGCCAGCAGCGACGAGGGGGGGATGGAGACCCAGTACTTC | CASSDEGGMETQYF
TRBJ1-2 | NA | 13 | NA | TRBV9 | TGTGCCAGCAGCCTCGGACAGTCAGCGGGCTACACCTTC | CASSLGQSAGYTF
TRBJ2-1 | NA | 13 | NA | TRBV4-3 | TGCGCCAGCAGCCAAAGAGGGGGGGATGAGCAGTTCTTC | CASSQRGGDEQFF
TRBJ1-2 | once | 15 | NA | TRBV4-1 | TGCGCCAGCAGCCAATATTCCAGGGGTGTCGACGGCTACACCTTC | CASSQYSRGVDGYTF
TRBJ2-1 | NA | 14 | TRBD2 | TRBV2 | TGTGCCATCCCGACTAGCGGAAGTGACAATGAGCAGTTCTTC | CAIPTSGSDNEQFF
TRBJ2-2 | NA | 14 | NA | TRBV7-9 | TGTGCCAGCAGCTCAGACAGAGCGACCGGGGAGCTGTTTTTT | CASSSDRATGELFF
TRBJ1-2 | NA | 16 | NA | TRBV27 | TGTGCCAGCAGTCCCCGGGTCGGGTTAGCTAACTATGGCTACACCTTC | CASSPRVGLANYGYTF
TRBJ2-1 | NA | 13 | NA | TRBV6-5 | TGTGCCAGCAGTTACGGGCTAGCCAATGAGCAGTTCTTC | CASSYGLANEQFF
TRBJ2-1 | NA | 16 | TRBD2 | TRBV10-1 | TGCGCCAGCAGTGGGACGACTAGCGGGAGTAGGAATGAGCAGTTCTTC | CASSGTTSGSRNEQFF
TRBJ1-2 | once | 12 | TRBD1 | TRBV29-1 | TGCAGCGTTCCGGACAGGCACTATGGCTACACCTTC | CSVPDRHYGYTF
TRBJ2-1 | NA | 12 | NA | TRBV9 | TGTGCCAGCAGCGCTACCAACAATGAGCAGTTCTTC | CASSATNNEQFF
TRBJ1-5 | NA | 13 | NA | TRBV27 | TGTGCCATTGGACGGACTTCCAATCAGCCCCAGCATTTT | CAIGRTSNQPQHF
TRBJ2-6 | NA | 14 | NA | TRBV30 | TGTGCCTGCCGGGACATAGCTGGGGCCAACGTCCTGACTTTC | CACRDIAGANVLTF